The 15 T cell receptor beta chains below all came from one sample that was sequenced in a study of blood T cell repertoires in COVID-19 (dated by TCRdb to 2018 to 2021). The library was made by the immunoSEQ multiplex PCR assay. TCRdb's version of the immuneACCESS table is confined to in-frame rearrangements and falls short of the full clone set. An unresolved V gene accounts for under half of the shortfall where checked; the remainder is of unknown origin. This sample comprises 200,000 to 300,000 clones, 75% to 85% of them detected only once. In total, the top ten clones hold 7.5% of the sample. The material sequenced was peripheral blood. The receptor source for this set is a woman at least 80 years old with COVID-19, enrolled during active disease.

There are a few counts of this clone. This chain joins TRBV19 and TRBJ1-1, with 8 bases lining up with TRBD1. Germline CDR1 and CDR2: LNHDA and SQIVND (reference sequence). This CDR3 region has 17 residues. The V and J ends lost 2 bases and 1 base, in that order; junction bases with no gene match: 9. CDR3 region: CASSISGPGGSNTEAFF. Here the CDR3 DNA reads TGTGCCAGTAGTATAAGCGGGCCAGGGGGCTCGAACACTGAAGCTTTCTTT.

The genes are TRBV7-3 and TRBJ2-1, with 8 bases aligning to TRBD2. J lost 8 bases, V lost 4 bases, and 10 bases had no gene match. The CDR3 is 15 amino acids. Germline V CDR1 and CDR2: SGHTA, FQGTGA. CDR3 protein: CASSSSGSLRDEQFF. DNA for the CDR3: TGTGCCAGCAGCTCCAGCGGGAGCCTCAGGGATGAGCAGTTCTTC. The variable domain in full, completed from reference TRBV7-3 and TRBJ2-1, reads GAGVSQTPSNKVTEKGKYVELRCDPISGHTALYWYRQSLGQGPEFLIYFQGTGAADDSGLPNDRFFAVRPEGSVSTLKIQRTERGDSAVYLCASSSSGSLRDEQFFGPGTRLTVL.

This rearrangement joins TRBV2 to TRBJ1-5; weak D call: TRBD1 (6 bases). V lost 5 bases and J 6 bases, leaving 17 bases between the germline ends. This CDR3 has 15 residues. Germline lookup yields CDR1 SNHLY and CDR2 FYNNEI. CDR3 coding DNA: TGTGCCAGCAGTTCGACAAACAGGGATACTCAGCCCCAGCATTTT. It yields the protein CASSSTNRDTQPQHF.

This clone has only a few counts. Written as DNA, the CDR3 is TGCGCCAGCAGTGACGTCCGGGGGGGGAGAGGATGGAATCAGCCCCAGCATTTT. Amino acids: CASSDVRGGRGWNQPQHF. The rearrangement uses TRBV4-1 and TRBJ1-5; weak D call: TRBD1 (5 bases). The CDR3 has 18 amino acids. V lost 6 bases, J lost 4 bases, and 25 bases lay in between. CDR1 and CDR2 from the germline V gene are MGHRA and YSYEKL.

The chain joins TRBV7-2 to TRBJ1-2; D unclear. Germline values: CDR1 SGHTA, CDR2 FQGNSA. Trimming removed 6 bases from V and 3 bases from J, with 14 bases in between. The CDR3 sequence is 14 residues long. This chain's CDR3 is CASSPETSYYGYTF. In nucleotides, the CDR3 is TGTGCCAGCAGTCCCGAAACTTCTTACTATGGCTACACCTTC. The complete variable domain, with remaining parts taken from reference TRBV7-2 and TRBJ1-2, reads GAGVSQSPSNKVTEKGKDVELRCDPISGHTALYWYRQSLGQGLEFLIYFQGNSAPDKSGLPSDRFSAERTGGSVSTLTIQRTQQEDSAVYLCASSPETSYYGYTFGSGTRLTVV.

The genes are TRBV5-1 and TRBJ1-4; TRBD1 matches at 7 bases. J lost 8 bases, V lost 6 bases, and 16 bases had no gene match. Germline loops: CDR1 SGHRS, CDR2 YFSETQ. The CDR3 runs to 16 residues. The CDR3 DNA is TGCGCCAGCACTATTACTGGGGACAGAAGTAACGAAAAACTGTTTTTT. This sequence encodes CASTITGDRSNEKLFF. Based on the CDR3 plus reference TRBV5-1 and TRBJ1-4, the full variable domain is KAGVTQTPRYLIKTRGQQVTLSCSPISGHRSVSWYQQTPGQGLQFLFEYFSETQRNKGNFPGRFSGRQFSNSRSEMNVSTLELGDSALYLCASTITGDRSNEKLFFGSGTQLSVL.

In its sample, this clone was seen once. This rearrangement joins TRBV30 to TRBJ1-5; D remains ambiguous. This CDR3 has 13 residues. Germline assignment: CDR1 GTSNPN and CDR2 SVGIG (reference sequence). Trimming stripped 5 bases from V and 0 bases from J, with 8 bases between. This CDR3 is CAWSQDSNQPQHF. CDR3 in DNA: TGTGCCTGGTCCCAGGATAGCAATCAGCCCCAGCATTTT.

The chain carries TRBV5-1 and TRBJ2-2; 9 bases are a match to TRBD1. The CDR3 is 15 residues long. Germline V gene data show CDR1 as SGHRS and CDR2 as YFSETQ. After removal of 3 bases from V and 5 bases from J, the junction contained 5 bases not matched to a gene. CDR3 residues: CASSSTGGSTGELFF. The CDR3 coding sequence is TGCGCCAGCAGCTCGACAGGGGGATCTACCGGGGAGCTGTTTTTT.

The genes are TRBV5-1 and TRBJ2-7, with 7 bases aligning to TRBD2. The V gene's germline CDR1 is SGHRS and CDR2 YFSETQ. The CDR3 has 15 amino acids. V was clipped by 4 bases and J by 1 base; unmatched bases: 8. CDR3 sequence reads: CASSPRLAASYEQYF. In DNA, the CDR3 is TGCGCCAGCAGCCCGAGACTAGCCGCTTCCTACGAGCAGTACTTC.

J is TRBJ1-2 and V is TRBV27, with 7 positions matching TRBD1. After removal of 6 bases from V and 6 bases from J, the junction contained 10 bases not matched to a gene. This CDR3 is built from 14 residues. Germline assignment: CDR1 MNHEY and CDR2 SMNVEV (reference sequence). This chain's CDR3 is CASRPGQFVDGYTF. The DNA of the CDR3 is TGTGCCAGCAGGCCGGGACAGTTCGTAGATGGCTACACCTTC.

This clone has only one observation. The chain recombines TRBV18 with TRBJ1-5, with D possibly matching TRBD1 (5 bases). The CDR3 has 15 residues. Trimming shortened V by 3 bases and J by 7 bases, and 16 bases separated the two germline ends. CDR1 KGHSH and CDR2 LQKENI come from the germline V gene. The CDR3 reads CASSPAQGRRQPQHF. The CDR3 nucleotides read TGTGCCAGCTCACCGGCGCAGGGTCGTCGGCAGCCCCAGCATTTT.

The rearrangement uses TRBV30 and TRBJ2-7; TRBD1 aligns across 10 bases. There are 15 residues in the CDR3. Germline CDR1 GTSNPN, CDR2 SVGIG (reference sequence). J lost 5 bases, V lost 2 bases, and 9 bases had no gene match. The CDR3 loop is CAWSNKGQGLNEQYF. As DNA, the CDR3 is TGTGCCTGGAGTAATAAGGGACAGGGGTTAAACGAGCAGTACTTC.

The gene calls are TRBV2 and TRBJ1-2; possibly TRBD1 for D (6 bases). CDR1 and CDR2 from the germline V gene are SNHLY and FYNNEI. The CDR3 spans 14 residues. V was pared by 6 bases and J by 8 bases, with 19 bases between. CDR3 DNA sequence: TGTGCCAGCAGGATGGCCAGGGGATCGGAGGGCTACACCTTC. Protein product: CASRMARGSEGYTF.

The V gene is TRBV7-6, the J gene TRBJ2-7, with D possibly matching TRBD1 (5 bases). This CDR3 spans 15 amino acids. V lost 0 bases, J lost 1 base, and 10 bases lay in between. From germline, CDR1 is SGHVS and CDR2 FNYEAQ. CDR3 region: CASSLAGQGSYEQYF. DNA of the CDR3: TGTGCCAGCAGCTTAGCGGGGCAGGGATCCTACGAGCAGTACTTC.

The chain is built from TRBV3-1 (or the pseudogene TRBV3-2) and TRBJ1-3; TRBD1 matches at 11 bases. The J segment lost 4 bases and the V segment lost 5 bases, leaving 4 bases of the junction unmatched. This CDR3 spans 15 amino acids. Germline loops: CDR1 LGHDT, CDR2 YNNKEL (reference sequence). Here the CDR3 reads CASSVDRGPGNTIYF. In nucleotides, the CDR3 is TGTGCCAGCAGCGTGGACAGGGGGCCGGGAAACACCATATATTTT.